These 17 T cell receptor beta chains originate from one sample sequenced in a study of CXCR3-negative and CXCR3-positive naive CD8 T cells. Through 5' RACE with UMI labels, the TRB cDNA libraries were prepared. TCRdb reprocessed the 5' RACE reads, with one entry per CDR3 protein and no DNA. The sample features about 130,000 distinct CDR3 sequences, with around 0.5% in its top ten. Sequencing was performed on naive CXCR3- CD8+ T cells from blood. The sample's subset: CD45RO-CCR7+CD27+CD95- naive CD8+ T cells lacking CXCR3 (TNR3-). The receptors were gathered from a human donor in good health. Some clones in this sample may be carry-over from other donors' samples.

The V gene is TRBV5-1, the J gene TRBJ2-3; there is no DNA to check the TCRdb D call of TRBD1. The CDR3 has 13 residues. The germline V gene has CDR1 SGHRS and CDR2 YFSETQ. Here the CDR3 reads CAVPPGEADTQYF.

V usage is TRBV3-1 and J usage is TRBJ1-2; TCRdb's D call, TRBD1, is unchecked because there is no DNA. The length of the CDR3 is 14 residues. The germline V gene encodes CDR1 LGHDT and CDR2 YNNKEL (reference sequence). The CDR3 region is CASSQGALDYGYTF.

The J gene is TRBJ1-3, the V gene TRBV5-1. The CDR3 consists of 12 residues. Germline values: CDR1 SGHRS, CDR2 YFSETQ. The CDR3 loop reads CASSGGGNTIYF.

The chain employs TRBV2 and TRBJ1-1; TCRdb lists TRBD1, though no DNA is available to test this call. Germline V gene data show CDR1 as SNHLY and CDR2 as FYNNEI. The CDR3 extends over 13 amino acids. This CDR3 is CASLDGIFSEAFF.

The chain joins TRBV13 to TRBJ2-7; TCRdb picks TRBD1, but there is no DNA to check that call. Germline V gene sequence: CDR1 PRHDT, CDR2 FYEKMQ (reference sequence). The CDR3 is 15 amino acids. The CDR3 region is CASSRGTVIAYEQYF.

The chain joins TRBV20-1 to TRBJ2-7; the TCRdb call, TRBD1, lacks DNA for checking. The CDR3 spans 14 residues. Germline V gene sequence: CDR1 DFQATT, CDR2 SNEGSKA (reference sequence). The CDR3: CSARMDRAPYEQYF.

The chain links TRBV5-1 to TRBJ2-3; the TCRdb D gene call, TRBD1, has no DNA to confirm it. CDR1 and CDR2 from the germline V gene are SGHRS and YFSETQ. The CDR3 contains 14 residues. The CDR3 protein is CASSLVGAGDTQYF. The full variable domain, its missing parts supplied by reference TRBV5-1 and TRBJ2-3, is KAGVTQTPRYLIKTRGQQVTLSCSPISGHRSVSWYQQTPGQGLQFLFEYFSETQRNKGNFPGRFSGRQFSNSRSEMNVSTLELGDSALYLCASSLVGAGDTQYFGPGTRLTVL.

This sequence joins TRBV9 and TRBJ2-6. This CDR3 is 17 amino acids long. Germline CDR1 is SGDLS and CDR2 is YYNGEE. The CDR3 sequence is CASSDHTSISGANVLTF.

V gene TRBV28 combines with J gene TRBJ2-2; TCRdb gives TRBD1 as the D gene, but with no DNA this cannot be confirmed. The CDR3 spans 15 residues. CDR1 is MDHEN, CDR2 SYDVKM, per germline. CDR3 amino acids: CASSLTPSTGGELFF.

The chain joins TRBV29-1 to TRBJ2-3; TCRdb names TRBD2, which stays unverified in the absence of DNA. The CDR3 has 16 amino acids. The germline CDR1 and CDR2 sequences are SQVTM and ANQGSEA. The CDR3 here is CSVGSGTSVRIDTQYF.

The CDR3 is CASSYSDSYEQYF. The V and J genes are TRBV6-6 and TRBJ2-7; TCRdb's assignment of TRBD1 cannot be checked, as there is no DNA. The germline gives CDR1 MNHNY, CDR2 SVGAGI (reference sequence). This CDR3 has 13 amino acids.

J is TRBJ2-1 and V is TRBV5-1; TCRdb calls TRBD2, which cannot be checked without DNA. The germline CDR1 and CDR2 sequences are SGHRS and YFSETQ. The CDR3 spans 16 residues. The CDR3 here is CASSWAPAGDTNEQFF.

This chain links TRBV4-3 with TRBJ2-1; TCRdb selects TRBD1, and the lack of DNA leaves this call unchecked. Germline V gene data show CDR1 as LGHNA and CDR2 as YSLEER. This CDR3 has 15 amino acids. CDR3 loop: CASSEGVGRGWEQFF.

The chain has TRBV29-1 and TRBJ2-3; no DNA is available, so the TRBD2 call from TCRdb remains unchecked. CDR3 size: 16 residues. Germline V gives CDR1 SQVTM, CDR2 ANQGSEA. The CDR3 reads CSVFPISGGKTDTQYF.

V usage is TRBV12-3 or TRBV12-4 and J usage is TRBJ2-7; there is no DNA to check the TCRdb D call of TRBD1. The length of the CDR3 is 13 residues. The CDR3 region is CASSGQGSYEQYF.

This chain connects TRBV29-1 to TRBJ1-3. Germline V gives CDR1 SQVTM, CDR2 ANQGSEA. The CDR3 length is 15 residues. The CDR3 sequence: CSVEGGGKIGNTIYF.

The chain recombines TRBV12-3 or TRBV12-4 with TRBJ2-1; TCRdb lists TRBD2, though no DNA is available to test this call. This CDR3 region has 15 residues. The chain's CDR3 is CASSVSGRAGNEQFF.